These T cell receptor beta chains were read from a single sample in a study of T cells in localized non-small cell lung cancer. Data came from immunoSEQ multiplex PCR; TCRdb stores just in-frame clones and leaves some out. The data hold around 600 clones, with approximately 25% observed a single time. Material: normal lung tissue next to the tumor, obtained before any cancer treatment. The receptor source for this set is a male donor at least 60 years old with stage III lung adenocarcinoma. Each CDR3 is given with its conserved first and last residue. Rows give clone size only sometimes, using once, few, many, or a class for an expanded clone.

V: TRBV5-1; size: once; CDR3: CASSPSGAGTGELFF
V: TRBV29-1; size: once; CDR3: CSVERRVSGTQYF
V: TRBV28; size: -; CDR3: CASSFASGTSLSGYTF
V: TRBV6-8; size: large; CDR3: CASRRPPAPQFDDTQYF
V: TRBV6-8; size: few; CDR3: CASSYDALAGETQYF
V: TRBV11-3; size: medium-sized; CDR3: CASSTPGQGLGPATDYGYTF
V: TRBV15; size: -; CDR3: CATSMGSLTDTQYF
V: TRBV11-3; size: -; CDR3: CASSLEGGRENEQFF
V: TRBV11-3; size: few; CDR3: CASSYEPTRLETQYF
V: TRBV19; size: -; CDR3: CASTGTGNHSPLHF
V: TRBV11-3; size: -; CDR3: CASSGREETGNTIYF
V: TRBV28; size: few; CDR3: CASSASDREYGYTF
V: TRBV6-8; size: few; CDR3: CAINFDPAGDTQYF
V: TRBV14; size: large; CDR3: CASSQGVVKAGSTDTQYF
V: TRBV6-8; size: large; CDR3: CASSDPEEEASYEQYF
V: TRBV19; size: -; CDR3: CASSIQRSSYNEQFF
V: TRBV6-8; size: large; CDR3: CASSVDQQTEAFF
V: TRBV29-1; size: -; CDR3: CSVPAFGLYNEQFF
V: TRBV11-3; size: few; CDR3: CASSLNPPGEGYEQYF
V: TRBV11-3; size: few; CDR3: CASSTSQGASANYGYTF
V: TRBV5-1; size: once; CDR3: CASSQNPGTSGGAYNEQFF
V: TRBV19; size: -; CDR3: CASRTSSGSSYEQYF
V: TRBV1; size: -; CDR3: CTSSQGGQGRYGYTF
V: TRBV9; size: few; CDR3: CASSASGGAYEQFF
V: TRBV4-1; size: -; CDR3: CASSQDRAAATEQYF
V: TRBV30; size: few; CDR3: CAWSWGGDTEAFF
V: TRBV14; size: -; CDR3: CASSSRHRDRINQPQHF
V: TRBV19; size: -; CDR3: CASTSRGSGGGTDTQYF
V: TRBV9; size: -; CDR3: CASSVVGLRKETQYF
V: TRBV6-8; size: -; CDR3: CASRTSLSGELFF
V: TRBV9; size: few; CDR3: CASPPRANEKLFF
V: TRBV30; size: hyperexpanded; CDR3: CAWTGDRGHYEQYF
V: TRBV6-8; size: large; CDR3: CASSPGLAGRREQFF
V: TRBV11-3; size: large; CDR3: CASSLVAGNTEAFF
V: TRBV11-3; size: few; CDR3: CASSSILGVGPYEQYF
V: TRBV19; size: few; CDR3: CASSIQSEAFF
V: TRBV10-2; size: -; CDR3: CASSEWRARAFF
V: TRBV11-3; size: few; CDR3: CASSLTGGTRDGYTF
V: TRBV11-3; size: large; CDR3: CASSRDRAADTQYF
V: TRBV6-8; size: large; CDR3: CASTRGRDLRTDTQYF
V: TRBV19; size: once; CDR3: CASTSQEAGGRGNEQFF
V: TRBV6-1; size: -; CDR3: CASSEDRIRFEQYF
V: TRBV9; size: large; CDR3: CASSSPLETQYF
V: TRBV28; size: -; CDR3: CASSMTSGSHGELFF
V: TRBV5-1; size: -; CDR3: CASSLEDRVGEAFF
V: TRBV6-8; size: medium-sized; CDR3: CASGRDSNYGYTF
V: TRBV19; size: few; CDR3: CASSPTAGSGAREQYF
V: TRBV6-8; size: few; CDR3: CASSSGLANEQFF
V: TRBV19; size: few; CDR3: CASSINPLPSGITDTQYF
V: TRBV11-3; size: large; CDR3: CASSFGQGTNTIYF
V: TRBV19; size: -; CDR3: CASSRGQDLQETQYF
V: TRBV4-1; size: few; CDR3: CASSPIAGNTGELFF